This TCR beta chain was profiled in a study of blood T cells in healthy people across ages. Alongside a J-beta primer mix, a sample-barcoded 5' primer served in a second PCR lasting roughly 6 to 12 cycles. Each CDR3 protein gets one entry after TCRdb re-called the 5' RACE reads with MiXCR. The repertoire holds approximately 800,000 distinct CDR3 sequences, with roughly 25% as singletons. Every sample gave at least 5.5 micrograms of total RNA when it was extracted. The same sample was also studied in work on T cells of mothers and their children. That paper notes: The data showed no persistent microchimeric T cell clones.

This TCR derives from a boy aged 5-17 years in good health. The sample comprised blood.

In DNA form, the CDR3 reads TGTGCCAGCAGTTCCCAGACTAGCGGGAGGAGGGAGACCCAGTACTTC. Amino acids: CASSSQTSGRRETQYF. The V call is TRBV12-3 or TRBV12-4, the J call TRBJ2-5; 13 nucleotides agree with TRBD2. V gave up 4 bases and J gave up 5 bases; unmatched junction bases: 7. The CDR3 spans 16 residues.